This is a list of T cell receptor beta chains from one sample in a study of cytomegalovirus exposure and HLA in healthy donors. TCRdb's copy holds only in-frame clones and misses some; the assay was immunoSEQ multiplex PCR. The repertoire table contains 30,000 to 40,000 clones. The sequenced sample consisted of PBMCs. These receptors were taken from a woman aged 40 to 50 in good health and CMV-seropositive. Both conserved end residues are part of each CDR3. The D gene is left open where the match is weak.

j_gene: TRBJ1-1
v_gene: TRBV5-1
d_gene: TRBD1
CDR3nt: TGCGCCAGCAGCTTGGGACAGGGGAGAAACACTGAAGCTTTCTTT
CDR3aa: CASSLGQGRNTEAFF

j_gene: TRBJ1-5
v_gene: TRBV7-9
d_gene: -
CDR3nt: TGTGCCAGCAGCTTAGGGGGGGATCAGCCCCAGCATTTT
CDR3aa: CASSLGGDQPQHF

j_gene: TRBJ2-7
v_gene: TRBV27
d_gene: TRBD1
CDR3nt: TGTGCCAGCAGTTCGGACAGGGGCAGAGGGTACTACGAGCAGTACTTC
CDR3aa: CASSSDRGRGYYEQYF

j_gene: TRBJ2-1
v_gene: TRBV30
d_gene: TRBD2
CDR3nt: TGTGCCTGGAAGGGGACTAGCGGGAGGGCCCACAATGAGCAGTTCTTC
CDR3aa: CAWKGTSGRAHNEQFF

j_gene: TRBJ2-7
v_gene: TRBV5-1
d_gene: TRBD2
CDR3nt: TGCGCCAGCAGCTTGGCCGGGGGGGGACACTTTGGAGGAGCCTACGAGCAGTACTTC
CDR3aa: CASSLAGGGHFGGAYEQYF

j_gene: TRBJ2-5
v_gene: TRBV18
d_gene: -
CDR3nt: TGTGCCAGCTCACCACCTACGGGGACCCAGTACTTC
CDR3aa: CASSPPTGTQYF

j_gene: TRBJ2-7
v_gene: TRBV9
d_gene: TRBD1
CDR3nt: TGTGCCAGCAGCGTACTAGGTCAGGGGGACGGCGAGCAGTACTTC
CDR3aa: CASSVLGQGDGEQYF

j_gene: TRBJ2-3
v_gene: TRBV7-9
d_gene: -
CDR3nt: TGTGCCAGCATTCAAAGGGGAACCGGGACAGATACGCAGTATTTT
CDR3aa: CASIQRGTGTDTQYF

j_gene: TRBJ2-5
v_gene: TRBV4-2
d_gene: -
CDR3nt: TGTGCCAGCAGCCGCCAGGTCAACGCCGAGACAGAGACCCAGTACTTC
CDR3aa: CASSRQVNAETETQYF

j_gene: TRBJ2-7
v_gene: TRBV4-2
d_gene: TRBD2
CDR3nt: TGTGCCAGCAGCCTTCGACTAGCGGGAAGAGGGGAGCAGTACTTC
CDR3aa: CASSLRLAGRGEQYF

j_gene: TRBJ1-5
v_gene: TRBV4-2
d_gene: TRBD1
CDR3nt: TGTGCCAGCAGCCCCAGTACAGGGGGAAGTCAGCCCCAGCATTTT
CDR3aa: CASSPSTGGSQPQHF

j_gene: TRBJ2-5
v_gene: TRBV2
d_gene: -
CDR3nt: TGTGCCAGCAGCTCCCGGACAGTCCAAGAGACCCAGTACTTC
CDR3aa: CASSSRTVQETQYF

j_gene: TRBJ2-7
v_gene: TRBV5-1
d_gene: -
CDR3nt: TGCGCCAGCAGCACGACGCGGTCCTACGAGCAGTACTTC
CDR3aa: CASSTTRSYEQYF

j_gene: TRBJ1-1
v_gene: TRBV6-5
d_gene: -
CDR3nt: TGTGCCAGCAGTTACCCAGGGCACACTGAAGCTTTCTTT
CDR3aa: CASSYPGHTEAFF

j_gene: TRBJ1-1
v_gene: TRBV29-1
d_gene: TRBD1
CDR3nt: TGCAGCGTTGAAAAGGGGACAGGAAACACTGAAGCTTTCTTT
CDR3aa: CSVEKGTGNTEAFF

j_gene: TRBJ1-5
v_gene: TRBV19
d_gene: -
CDR3nt: TGTGCCAGTACCTCTAGGAGCCTAGGCAATCAGCCCCAGCATTTT
CDR3aa: CASTSRSLGNQPQHF

j_gene: TRBJ2-1
v_gene: TRBV30
d_gene: TRBD2
CDR3nt: TGTGCCTGGAGTCTAGCGGTAGGTGAGCAGTTCTTC
CDR3aa: CAWSLAVGEQFF

j_gene: TRBJ2-3
v_gene: TRBV4-1
d_gene: TRBD2
CDR3nt: TGCGCCAGCAGCCAAGATTGGGGACTAGAGGCAGATACGCAGTATTTT
CDR3aa: CASSQDWGLEADTQYF

j_gene: TRBJ1-1
v_gene: TRBV6-9
d_gene: -
CDR3nt: TGTGCCAGCCCGGCGACAAAGAACACTGAAGCTTTCTTT
CDR3aa: CASPATKNTEAFF

j_gene: TRBJ1-3
v_gene: TRBV6-1
d_gene: -
CDR3nt: TGTGCCAGCAGCGGAGATGGTGGAAACACCATATATTTT
CDR3aa: CASSGDGGNTIYF

j_gene: TRBJ1-2
v_gene: TRBV5-1
d_gene: TRBD1
CDR3nt: TGCGCCAGCAGCTTGGCCTATGTTGGACAGGGAAGCGCTAACTATGGCTACACCTTC
CDR3aa: CASSLAYVGQGSANYGYTF

j_gene: TRBJ1-5
v_gene: TRBV7-2
d_gene: -
CDR3nt: TGTGCCAGCAGCTGGCCGGGGCAGCCCCAGCATTTT
CDR3aa: CASSWPGQPQHF

j_gene: TRBJ2-2
v_gene: TRBV5-1
d_gene: TRBD2
CDR3nt: TGCGCCAGCAGCCCTCAGCCGGGAGGCGGGACCGGGGAGCTGTTTTTT
CDR3aa: CASSPQPGGGTGELFF

j_gene: TRBJ2-7
v_gene: TRBV7-9
d_gene: -
CDR3nt: TGTGCCAGCAGCTGGACTGACGAGCAGTACTTC
CDR3aa: CASSWTDEQYF

j_gene: TRBJ2-5
v_gene: TRBV25-1
d_gene: -
CDR3nt: TGTGCCAGCAGTGTCCAGGGGTTTCGAGAGACCCAGTACTTC
CDR3aa: CASSVQGFRETQYF

j_gene: TRBJ1-2
v_gene: TRBV7-3
d_gene: -
CDR3nt: TGTGCCAGCAGCTTAATGGCAGGGGATAGAGGCTACACCTTC
CDR3aa: CASSLMAGDRGYTF

j_gene: TRBJ2-7
v_gene: TRBV12-5
d_gene: TRBD1
CDR3nt: TGTGCTAGTGGTTGGCTCCTCCTTCCGGGACAGAGCTCCTACGAGCAGTACTTC
CDR3aa: CASGWLLLPGQSSYEQYF

j_gene: TRBJ2-1
v_gene: TRBV5-1
d_gene: TRBD2
CDR3nt: TGCGCCAGCAGACACGGCGACAGAATATTTAGCGGGGGACAGCAGTTCTTC
CDR3aa: CASRHGDRIFSGGQQFF

j_gene: TRBJ1-1
v_gene: TRBV6-5
d_gene: -
CDR3nt: TGTGCCAGCAGTTACAATCGGGGGGTGAACACTGAAGCTTTCTTT
CDR3aa: CASSYNRGVNTEAFF

j_gene: TRBJ1-2
v_gene: TRBV9
d_gene: TRBD1
CDR3nt: TGTGCCAGCAGCGTAGATAGGACAGGACTGCCCTATGGCTACACCTTC
CDR3aa: CASSVDRTGLPYGYTF

j_gene: TRBJ2-2
v_gene: TRBV6-5
d_gene: TRBD1
CDR3nt: TGTGCCAGCAGTTACGCGACAGGGGGATCCGGGGAGCTGTTTTTT
CDR3aa: CASSYATGGSGELFF

j_gene: TRBJ2-7
v_gene: TRBV19
d_gene: TRBD2
CDR3nt: TGTGCCAGTAGTATTCTGGGGGGAGGGACCCCCCACGAGCAGTACTTC
CDR3aa: CASSILGGGTPHEQYF

j_gene: TRBJ2-2
v_gene: TRBV6-5
d_gene: -
CDR3nt: TGTGCCAGCAGTTGGCTCCCGACAGGCTCGAGGGAGCTGTTTTTT
CDR3aa: CASSWLPTGSRELFF

j_gene: TRBJ2-1
v_gene: TRBV25-1
d_gene: TRBD1
CDR3nt: TGTGCCAGCAGTCGGGACAGTTCTTACAATGAGCAGTTCTTC
CDR3aa: CASSRDSSYNEQFF

j_gene: TRBJ1-2
v_gene: TRBV28
d_gene: TRBD1
CDR3nt: TGTGCCAGCAGTTTACGGACAGGTGGTGGCTACACCTTC
CDR3aa: CASSLRTGGGYTF

j_gene: TRBJ1-2
v_gene: TRBV14
d_gene: -
CDR3nt: TGTGCCAGCAGCGCCATTATAGCCTATGGCTACACCTTC
CDR3aa: CASSAIIAYGYTF

j_gene: TRBJ2-1
v_gene: TRBV27
d_gene: -
CDR3nt: TGTGCCAGCAGTTTAAATCGTTACAATGAGCAGTTCTTC
CDR3aa: CASSLNRYNEQFF

j_gene: TRBJ1-3
v_gene: TRBV5-1
d_gene: -
CDR3nt: TGCGCCAGCAGCTTGGGGCTGGCAATCTCTGGAAACACCATATATTTT
CDR3aa: CASSLGLAISGNTIYF

j_gene: TRBJ1-1
v_gene: TRBV7-2
d_gene: -
CDR3nt: TGTGCCAGCAGGGCGTCAAGGGGTGGCACTGAAGCTTTCTTT
CDR3aa: CASRASRGGTEAFF

j_gene: TRBJ2-5
v_gene: TRBV28
d_gene: TRBD1
CDR3nt: TGTGCCAGCAGGTATACAGGGGGGAACCAAGAGACCCAGTACTTC
CDR3aa: CASRYTGGNQETQYF